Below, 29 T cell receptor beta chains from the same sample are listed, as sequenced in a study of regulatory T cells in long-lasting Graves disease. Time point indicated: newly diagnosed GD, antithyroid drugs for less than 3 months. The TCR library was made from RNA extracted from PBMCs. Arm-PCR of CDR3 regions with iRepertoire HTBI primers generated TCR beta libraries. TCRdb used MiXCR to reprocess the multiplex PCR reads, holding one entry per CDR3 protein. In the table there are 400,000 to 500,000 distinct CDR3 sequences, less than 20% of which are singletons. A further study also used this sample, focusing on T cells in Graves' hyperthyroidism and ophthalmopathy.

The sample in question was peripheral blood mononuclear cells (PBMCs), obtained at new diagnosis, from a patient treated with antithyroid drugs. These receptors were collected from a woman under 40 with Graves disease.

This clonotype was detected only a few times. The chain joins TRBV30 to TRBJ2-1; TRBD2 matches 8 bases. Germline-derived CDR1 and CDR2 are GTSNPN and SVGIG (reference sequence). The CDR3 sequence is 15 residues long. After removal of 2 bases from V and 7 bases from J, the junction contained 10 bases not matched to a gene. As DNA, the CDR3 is TGTGCCTGGAGTCCGGGACTAGGAAAAAAGAATGAGCAGTTCTTC. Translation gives CAWSPGLGKKNEQFF.

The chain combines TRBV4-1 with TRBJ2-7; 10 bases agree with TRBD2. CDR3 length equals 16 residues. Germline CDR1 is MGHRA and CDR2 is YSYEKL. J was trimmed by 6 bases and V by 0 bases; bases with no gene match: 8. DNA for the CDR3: TGCGCCAGCAGCCAAGAAGCGGGAGGGCTCGTCGGCGAGCAGTACTTC. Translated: CASSQEAGGLVGEQYF.

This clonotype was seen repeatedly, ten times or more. CDR3 coding DNA: TGTGCCAGCACTGTATTGGAGGGGTACGAGCAGTACTTC. Translated, it gives CASTVLEGYEQYF. V gene TRBV2 combines with J gene TRBJ2-7, with D possibly being TRBD2 (6 bases). Per the germline V gene, CDR1 is SNHLY and CDR2 is FYNNEI. This CDR3 contains 13 residues. Trimming cost V 7 bases and J 4 bases, with 14 bases left between them.

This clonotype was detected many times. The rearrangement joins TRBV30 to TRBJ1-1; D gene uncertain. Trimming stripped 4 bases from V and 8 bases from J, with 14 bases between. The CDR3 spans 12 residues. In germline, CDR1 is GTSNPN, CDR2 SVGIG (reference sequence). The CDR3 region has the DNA TGTGCCTGGAAGAGGTATGTCAAAGAAGCTTTCTTT. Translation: CAWKRYVKEAFF. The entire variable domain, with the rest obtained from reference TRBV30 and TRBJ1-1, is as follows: SQTIHQWPATLVQPVGSPLSLECTVEGTSNPNLYWYRQAAGRGLQLLFYSVGIGQISSEVPQNLSASRPQDRQFILSSKKLLLSDSGFYLCAWKRYVKEAFFGQGTRLTVV.

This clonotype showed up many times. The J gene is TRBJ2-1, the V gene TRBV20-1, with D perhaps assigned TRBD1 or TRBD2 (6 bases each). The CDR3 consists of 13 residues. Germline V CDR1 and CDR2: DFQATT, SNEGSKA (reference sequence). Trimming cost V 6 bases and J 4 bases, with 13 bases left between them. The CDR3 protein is CSARGDIYNEQFF. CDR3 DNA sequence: TGCAGTGCAAGGGGGGACATATACAATGAGCAGTTCTTC.

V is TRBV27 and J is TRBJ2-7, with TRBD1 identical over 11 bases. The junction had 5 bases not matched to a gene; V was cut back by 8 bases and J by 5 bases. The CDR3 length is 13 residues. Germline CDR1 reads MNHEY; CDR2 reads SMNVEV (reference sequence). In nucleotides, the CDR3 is TGTGCCAGCTCCGGGACAGGGGGTAACGAGCAGTACTTC. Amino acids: CASSGTGGNEQYF.

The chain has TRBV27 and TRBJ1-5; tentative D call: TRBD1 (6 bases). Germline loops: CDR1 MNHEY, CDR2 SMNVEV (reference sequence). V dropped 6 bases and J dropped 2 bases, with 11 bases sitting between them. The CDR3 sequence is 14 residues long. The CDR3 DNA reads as TGTGCCAGCAGGATGGACAGAGGCAATCAGCCCCAGCATTTT. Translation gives CASRMDRGNQPQHF.

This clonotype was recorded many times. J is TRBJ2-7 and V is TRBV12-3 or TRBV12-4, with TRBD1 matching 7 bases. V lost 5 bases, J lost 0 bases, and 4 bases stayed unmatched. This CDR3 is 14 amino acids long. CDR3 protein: CASSGQDSSYEQYF. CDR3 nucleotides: TGTGCCAGCAGTGGACAGGACAGCTCCTACGAGCAGTACTTC.

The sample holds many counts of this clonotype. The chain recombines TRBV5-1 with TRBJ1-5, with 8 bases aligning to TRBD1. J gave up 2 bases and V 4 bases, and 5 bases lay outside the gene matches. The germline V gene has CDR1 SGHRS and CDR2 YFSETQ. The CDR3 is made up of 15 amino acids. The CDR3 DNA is TGCGCCAGCAGCATCACAGGGGGAGGCAATCAGCCCCAGCATTTT. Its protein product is CASSITGGGNQPQHF.

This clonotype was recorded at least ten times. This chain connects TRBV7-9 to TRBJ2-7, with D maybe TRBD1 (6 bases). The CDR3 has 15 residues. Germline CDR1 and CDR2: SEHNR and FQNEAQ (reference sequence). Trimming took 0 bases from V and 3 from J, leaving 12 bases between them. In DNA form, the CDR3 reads TGTGCCAGCAGCTTAGCGCTGGGCAGGGGCTACGAGCAGTACTTC. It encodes CASSLALGRGYEQYF.

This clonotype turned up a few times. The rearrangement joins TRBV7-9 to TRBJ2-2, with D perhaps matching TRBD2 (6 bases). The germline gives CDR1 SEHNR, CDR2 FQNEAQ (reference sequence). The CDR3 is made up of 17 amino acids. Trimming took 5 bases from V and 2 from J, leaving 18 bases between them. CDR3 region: CASSPNTGESNTGELFF. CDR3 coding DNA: TGTGCCAGCAGCCCGAATACGGGAGAGAGTAACACCGGGGAGCTGTTTTTT.

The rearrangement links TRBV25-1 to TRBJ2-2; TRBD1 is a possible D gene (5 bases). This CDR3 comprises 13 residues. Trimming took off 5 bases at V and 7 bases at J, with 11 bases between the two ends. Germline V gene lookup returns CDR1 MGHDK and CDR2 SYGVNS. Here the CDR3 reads CASSSQGGGELFF. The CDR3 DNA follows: TGTGCCAGCAGTTCTCAGGGTGGCGGGGAGCTGTTTTTT.

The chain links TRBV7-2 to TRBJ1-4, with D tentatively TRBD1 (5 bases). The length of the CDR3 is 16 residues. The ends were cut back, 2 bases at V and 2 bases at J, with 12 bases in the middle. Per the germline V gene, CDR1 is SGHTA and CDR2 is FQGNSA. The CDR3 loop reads CASSLLGRDTNEKLFF. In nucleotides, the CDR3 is TGTGCCAGCAGCTTATTAGGCCGGGACACTAATGAAAAACTGTTTTTT.

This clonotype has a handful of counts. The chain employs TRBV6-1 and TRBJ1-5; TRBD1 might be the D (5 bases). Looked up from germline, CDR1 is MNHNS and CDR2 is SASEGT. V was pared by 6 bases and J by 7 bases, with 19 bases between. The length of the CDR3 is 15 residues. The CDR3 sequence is CASRGPGTEYQPQHF. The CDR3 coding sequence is TGTGCCAGCAGAGGTCCCGGGACGGAATACCAGCCCCAGCATTTT.

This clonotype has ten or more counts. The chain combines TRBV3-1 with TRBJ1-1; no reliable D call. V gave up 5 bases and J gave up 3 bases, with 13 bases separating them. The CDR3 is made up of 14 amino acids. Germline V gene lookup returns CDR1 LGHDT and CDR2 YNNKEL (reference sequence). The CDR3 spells CASSYGSRDTEAFF. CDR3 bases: TGTGCCAGCAGCTACGGATCAAGGGACACTGAAGCTTTCTTT.

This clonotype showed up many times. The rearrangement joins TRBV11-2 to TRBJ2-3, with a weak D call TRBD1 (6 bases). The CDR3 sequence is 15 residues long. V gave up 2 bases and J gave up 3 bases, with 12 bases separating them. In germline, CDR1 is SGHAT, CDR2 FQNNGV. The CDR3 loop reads CASSLQGIRTDTQYF. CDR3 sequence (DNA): TGTGCCAGCAGCTTACAGGGGATTAGAACAGATACGCAGTATTTT.

The DNA for the CDR3 is TGTGCCAGCAGCGCCGCTAGGAACACCGGGGAGCTGTTTTTT. Encoded protein: CASSAARNTGELFF. The gene calls are TRBV9 and TRBJ2-2, with D unclear. Trimming stripped 3 bases from V and 1 base from J, with 7 bases between. Germline V lookup: CDR1 SGDLS, CDR2 YYNGEE. The CDR3 consists of 14 residues.

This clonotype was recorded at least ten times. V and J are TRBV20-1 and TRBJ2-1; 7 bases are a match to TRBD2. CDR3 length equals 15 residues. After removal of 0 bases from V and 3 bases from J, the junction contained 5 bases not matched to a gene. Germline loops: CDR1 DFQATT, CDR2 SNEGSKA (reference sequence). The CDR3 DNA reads TGCAGTGCTAGAGAGCCTGGGGGGGGCTACAATGAGCAGTTCTTC. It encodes CSAREPGGGYNEQFF.

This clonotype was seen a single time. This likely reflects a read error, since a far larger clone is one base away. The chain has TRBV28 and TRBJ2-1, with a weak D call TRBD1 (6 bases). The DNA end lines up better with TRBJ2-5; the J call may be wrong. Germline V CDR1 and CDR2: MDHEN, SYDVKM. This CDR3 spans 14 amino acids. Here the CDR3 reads CASSHLWTDGTQYF. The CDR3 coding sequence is TGTGCCAGCAGCCACCTCTGGACAGATGGGACCCAGTACTTC.

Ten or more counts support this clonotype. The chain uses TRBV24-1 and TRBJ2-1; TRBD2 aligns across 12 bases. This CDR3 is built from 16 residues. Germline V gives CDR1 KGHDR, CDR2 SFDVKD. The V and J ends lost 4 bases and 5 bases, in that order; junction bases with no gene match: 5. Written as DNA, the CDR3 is TGTGCCACCAGTGACCCGACTAGCGGGAGAGACAATGAGCAGTTCTTC. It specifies CATSDPTSGRDNEQFF.

CDR3 loop: CASIDIQEAFF. In DNA, the CDR3 is TGTGCCAGCATCGACATCCAGGAAGCTTTCTTT. This chain uses TRBV12-3 or TRBV12-4 with TRBJ1-1, with D unresolved. CDR3 length: 11 amino acids. V lost 7 bases, J lost 8 bases, and 11 bases lay in between.

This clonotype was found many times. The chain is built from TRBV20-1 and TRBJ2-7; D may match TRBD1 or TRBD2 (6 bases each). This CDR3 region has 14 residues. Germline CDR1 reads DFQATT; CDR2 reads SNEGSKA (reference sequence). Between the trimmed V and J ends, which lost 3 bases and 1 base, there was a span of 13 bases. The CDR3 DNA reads TGCAGTGCTAGTTCAACGGGGGCATCCTACGAGCAGTACTTC. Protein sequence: CSASSTGASYEQYF.

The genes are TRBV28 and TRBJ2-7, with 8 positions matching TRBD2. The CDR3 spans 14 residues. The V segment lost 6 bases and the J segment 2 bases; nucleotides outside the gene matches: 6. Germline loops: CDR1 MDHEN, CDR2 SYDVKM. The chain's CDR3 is CASSPSGGTYEQYF. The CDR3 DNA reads TGTGCCAGCAGCCCCTCGGGGGGGACCTACGAGCAGTACTTC.

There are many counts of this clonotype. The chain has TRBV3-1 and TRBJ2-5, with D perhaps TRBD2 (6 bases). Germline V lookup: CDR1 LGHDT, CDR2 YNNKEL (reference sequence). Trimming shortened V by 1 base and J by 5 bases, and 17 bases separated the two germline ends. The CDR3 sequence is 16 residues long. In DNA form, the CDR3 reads TGTGCCAGCAGCCAAGTCGCGGGAAAGGGGAGGGAGACCCAGTACTTC. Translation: CASSQVAGKGRETQYF.

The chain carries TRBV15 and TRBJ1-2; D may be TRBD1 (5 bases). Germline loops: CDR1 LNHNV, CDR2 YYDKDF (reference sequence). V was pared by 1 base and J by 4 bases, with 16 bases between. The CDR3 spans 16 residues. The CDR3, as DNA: TGTGCCACCAGCAGAGTCGCCCCCCAGGGAAGCTATGGCTACACCTTC. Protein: CATSRVAPQGSYGYTF.

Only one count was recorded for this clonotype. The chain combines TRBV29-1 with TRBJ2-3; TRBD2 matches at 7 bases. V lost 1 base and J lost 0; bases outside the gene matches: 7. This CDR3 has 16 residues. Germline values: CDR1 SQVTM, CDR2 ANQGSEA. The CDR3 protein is CSVEAGRAGSTDTQYF. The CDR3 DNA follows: TGCAGCGTTGAAGCTGGGAGGGCAGGGAGCACAGATACGCAGTATTTT.

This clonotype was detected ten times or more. The CDR3 sequence: CASSPYRGRTSTHEQYF. CDR3 sequence (DNA): TGTGCCAGCAGTCCTTACAGGGGGCGAACAAGTACCCACGAGCAGTACTTC. V usage is TRBV27 and J usage is TRBJ2-7, with 9 bases identical to TRBD1. This CDR3 is built from 17 residues. J gave up 5 bases and V 5 bases, and 16 bases lay outside the gene matches. The germline CDR1 and CDR2 sequences are MNHEY and SMNVEV (reference sequence).

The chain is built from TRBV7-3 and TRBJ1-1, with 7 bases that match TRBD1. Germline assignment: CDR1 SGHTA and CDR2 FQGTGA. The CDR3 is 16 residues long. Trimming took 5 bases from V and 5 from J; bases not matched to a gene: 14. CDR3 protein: CASSISLLYRGTEAFF. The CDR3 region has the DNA TGTGCCAGCAGCATATCGTTATTATACAGGGGTACTGAAGCTTTCTTT.

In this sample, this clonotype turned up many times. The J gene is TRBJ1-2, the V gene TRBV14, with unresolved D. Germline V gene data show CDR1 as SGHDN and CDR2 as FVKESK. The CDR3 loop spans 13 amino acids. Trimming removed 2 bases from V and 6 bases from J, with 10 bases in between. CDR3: CASSQQVYNGYTF. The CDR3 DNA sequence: TGTGCCAGCAGCCAACAGGTTTATAATGGCTACACCTTC.